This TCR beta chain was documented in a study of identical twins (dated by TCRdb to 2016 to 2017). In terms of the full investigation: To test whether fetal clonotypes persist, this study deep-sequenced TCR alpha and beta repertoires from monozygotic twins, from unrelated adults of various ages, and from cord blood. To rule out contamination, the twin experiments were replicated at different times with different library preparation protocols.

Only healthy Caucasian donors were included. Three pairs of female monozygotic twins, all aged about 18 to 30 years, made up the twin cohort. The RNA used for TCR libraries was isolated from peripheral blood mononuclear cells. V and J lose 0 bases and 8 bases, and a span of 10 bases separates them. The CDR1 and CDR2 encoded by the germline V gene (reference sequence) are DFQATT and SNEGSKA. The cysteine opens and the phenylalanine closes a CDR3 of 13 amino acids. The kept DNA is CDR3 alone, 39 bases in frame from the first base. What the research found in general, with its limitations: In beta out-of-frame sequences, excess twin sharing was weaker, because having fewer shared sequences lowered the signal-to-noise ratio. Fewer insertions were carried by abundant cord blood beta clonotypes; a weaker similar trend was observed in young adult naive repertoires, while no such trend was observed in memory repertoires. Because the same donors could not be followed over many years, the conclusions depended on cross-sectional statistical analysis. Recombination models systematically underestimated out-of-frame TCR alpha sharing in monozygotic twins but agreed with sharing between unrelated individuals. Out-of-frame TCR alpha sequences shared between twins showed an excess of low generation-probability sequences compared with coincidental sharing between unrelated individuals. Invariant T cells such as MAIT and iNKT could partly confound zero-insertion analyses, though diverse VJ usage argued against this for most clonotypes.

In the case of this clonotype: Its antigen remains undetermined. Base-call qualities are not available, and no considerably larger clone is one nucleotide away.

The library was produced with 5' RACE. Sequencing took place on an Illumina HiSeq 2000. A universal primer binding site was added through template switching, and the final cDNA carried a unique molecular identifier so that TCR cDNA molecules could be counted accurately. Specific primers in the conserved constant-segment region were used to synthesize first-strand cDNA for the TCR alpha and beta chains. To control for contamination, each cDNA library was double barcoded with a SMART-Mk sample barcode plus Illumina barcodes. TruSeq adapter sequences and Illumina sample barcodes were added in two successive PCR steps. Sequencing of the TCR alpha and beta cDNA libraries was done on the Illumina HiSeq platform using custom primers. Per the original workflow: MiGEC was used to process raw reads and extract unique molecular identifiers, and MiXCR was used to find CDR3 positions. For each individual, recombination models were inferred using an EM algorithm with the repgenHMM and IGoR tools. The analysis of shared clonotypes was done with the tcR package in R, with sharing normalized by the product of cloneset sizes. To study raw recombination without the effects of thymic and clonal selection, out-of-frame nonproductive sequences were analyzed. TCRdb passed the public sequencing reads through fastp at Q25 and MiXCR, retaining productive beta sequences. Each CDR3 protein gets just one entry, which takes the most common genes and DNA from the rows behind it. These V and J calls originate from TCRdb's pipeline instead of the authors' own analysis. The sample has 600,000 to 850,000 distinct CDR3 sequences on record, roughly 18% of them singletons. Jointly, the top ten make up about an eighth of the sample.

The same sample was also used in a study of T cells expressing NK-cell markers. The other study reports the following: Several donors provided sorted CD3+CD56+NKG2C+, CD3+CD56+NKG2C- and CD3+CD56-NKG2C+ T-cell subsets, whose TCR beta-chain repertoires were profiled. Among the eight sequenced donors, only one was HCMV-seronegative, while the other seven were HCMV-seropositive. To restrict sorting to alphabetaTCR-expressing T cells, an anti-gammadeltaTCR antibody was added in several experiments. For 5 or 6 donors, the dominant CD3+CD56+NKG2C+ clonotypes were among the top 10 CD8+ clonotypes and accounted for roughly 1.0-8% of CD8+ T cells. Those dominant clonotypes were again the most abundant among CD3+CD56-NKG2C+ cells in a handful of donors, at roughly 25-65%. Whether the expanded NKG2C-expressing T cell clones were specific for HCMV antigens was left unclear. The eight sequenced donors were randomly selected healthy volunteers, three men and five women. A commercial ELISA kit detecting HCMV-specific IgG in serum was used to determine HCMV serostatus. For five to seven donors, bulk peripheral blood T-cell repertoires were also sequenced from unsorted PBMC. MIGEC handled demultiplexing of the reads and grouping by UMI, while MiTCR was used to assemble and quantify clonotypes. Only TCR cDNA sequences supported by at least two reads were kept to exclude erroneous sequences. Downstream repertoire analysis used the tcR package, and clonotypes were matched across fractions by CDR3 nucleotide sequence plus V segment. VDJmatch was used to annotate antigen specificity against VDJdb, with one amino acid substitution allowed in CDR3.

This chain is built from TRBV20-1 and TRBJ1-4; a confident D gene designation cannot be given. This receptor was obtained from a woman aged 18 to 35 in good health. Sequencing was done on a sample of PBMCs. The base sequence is TGCAGTGCTAGAGAACGACGTAGAGAAAAACTGTTTTTT. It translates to CSARERRREKLFF.